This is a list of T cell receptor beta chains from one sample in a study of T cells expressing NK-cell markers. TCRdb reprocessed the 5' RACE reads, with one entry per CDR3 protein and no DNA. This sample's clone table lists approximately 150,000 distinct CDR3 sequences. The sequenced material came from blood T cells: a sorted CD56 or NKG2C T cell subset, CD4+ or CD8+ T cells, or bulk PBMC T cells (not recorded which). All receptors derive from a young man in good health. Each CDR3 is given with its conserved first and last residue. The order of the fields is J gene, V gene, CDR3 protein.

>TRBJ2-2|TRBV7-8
CAGSLVVAGASPNTGELFF
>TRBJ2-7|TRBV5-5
CASSSPRDEQYF
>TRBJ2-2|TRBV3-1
CASSQNRDSSNTGELFF
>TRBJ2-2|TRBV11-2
CASSFNQGNTGELFF
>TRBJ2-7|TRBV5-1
CASSLGFEQYF
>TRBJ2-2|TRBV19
CASGTLVNTGELFF
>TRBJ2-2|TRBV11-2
CASRPLAGNTGELFF
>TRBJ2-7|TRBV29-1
CSVDGGLPYEQYF
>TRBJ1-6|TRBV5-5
CASSLNSAPNSPLHF
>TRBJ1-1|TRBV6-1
CASSLGTGVHTEAFF
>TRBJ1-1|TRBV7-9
CASSLPSTGVITEAFF
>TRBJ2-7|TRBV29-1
CSVVPVPNEQYF
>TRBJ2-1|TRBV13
CASSQRTPDRDEQFF
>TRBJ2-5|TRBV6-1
CASSDGEQETQYF
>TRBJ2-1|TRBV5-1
CASRLTGSSYNEQFF
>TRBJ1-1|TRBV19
CASSIGVGMNTEAFF